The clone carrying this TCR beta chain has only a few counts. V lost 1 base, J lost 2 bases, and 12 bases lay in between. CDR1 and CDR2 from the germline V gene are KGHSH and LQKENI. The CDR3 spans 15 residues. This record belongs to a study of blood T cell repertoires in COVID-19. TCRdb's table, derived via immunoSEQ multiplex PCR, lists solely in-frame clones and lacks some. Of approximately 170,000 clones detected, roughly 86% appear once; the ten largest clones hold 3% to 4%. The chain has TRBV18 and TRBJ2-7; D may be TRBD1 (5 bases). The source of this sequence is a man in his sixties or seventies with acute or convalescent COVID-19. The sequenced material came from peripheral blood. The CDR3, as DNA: TGTGCCAGCTCACCACAGGGGATATTGACCTACGAGCAGTACTTC. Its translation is CASSPQGILTYEQYF.